This record concerns one T cell receptor (beta chain) sequence. Antigen unknown. Though probably carrying unrecorded immune exposures, donors were nominally healthy at sampling. The data stem from a study of cytomegalovirus exposure and HLA in healthy donors. General observations from the study: Later analysis revealed greater clonal expansion in HLA-associated TCR beta chains than in equally common others. A later analysis linked a missense variant in DCLRE1C to the trimming of TCR beta V and J genes. Overall, approximately 180 TCR beta chains were annotated as cytomegalovirus-associated.

Primers: 60 Vbeta forward and 13 Jbeta reverse. Produced via immunoSEQ multiplex PCR; TCRdb's table is partial and in-frame only. The table has 150,000 or so clones, over 60% seen once. The CDR3 consists of 11 residues. Germline V gene data show CDR1 as MDHEN and CDR2 as SYDVKM. The chain couples TRBV28 to TRBJ2-5, with D possibly being TRBD1 (6 bases). The J call may not be correct, given that the DNA end is closer to TRBJ2-7. The receptor comes from a female donor in good health and CMV-seronegative. The sequencing input was PBMCs. This chain's CDR3 is CASGTTYEQYF. The CDR3 bases are TGTGCCAGCGGGACAACCTACGAGCAGTACTTC.